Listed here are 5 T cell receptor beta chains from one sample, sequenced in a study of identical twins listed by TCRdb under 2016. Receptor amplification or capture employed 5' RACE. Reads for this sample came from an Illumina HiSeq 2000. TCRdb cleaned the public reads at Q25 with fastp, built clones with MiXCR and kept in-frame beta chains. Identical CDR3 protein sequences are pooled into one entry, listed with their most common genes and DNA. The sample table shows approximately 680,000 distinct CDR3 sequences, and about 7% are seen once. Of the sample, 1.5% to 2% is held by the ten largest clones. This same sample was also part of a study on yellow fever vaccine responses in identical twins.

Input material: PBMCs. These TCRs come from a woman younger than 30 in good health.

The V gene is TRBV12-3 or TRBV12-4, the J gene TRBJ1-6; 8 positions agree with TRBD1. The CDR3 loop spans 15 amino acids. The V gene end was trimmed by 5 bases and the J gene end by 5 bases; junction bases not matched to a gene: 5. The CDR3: CASSPQGGNNSPLHF. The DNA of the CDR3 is TGTGCCAGCAGTCCACAGGGGGGCAATAATTCACCCCTCCACTTT.

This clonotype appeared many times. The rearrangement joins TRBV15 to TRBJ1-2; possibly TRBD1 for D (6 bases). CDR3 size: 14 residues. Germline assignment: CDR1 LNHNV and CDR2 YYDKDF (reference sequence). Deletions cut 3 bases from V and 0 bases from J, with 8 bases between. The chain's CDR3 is CATSSDRSNYGYTF. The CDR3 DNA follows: TGTGCCACCAGCAGCGACAGGTCTAACTATGGCTACACCTTC.

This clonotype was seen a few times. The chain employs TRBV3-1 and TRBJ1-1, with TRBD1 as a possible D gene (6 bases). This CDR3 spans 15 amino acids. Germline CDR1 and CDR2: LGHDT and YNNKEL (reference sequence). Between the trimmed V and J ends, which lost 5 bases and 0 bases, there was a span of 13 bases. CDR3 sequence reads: CASSSRQVLNTEAFF. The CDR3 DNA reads TGTGCCAGCAGCTCCCGACAGGTTCTGAACACTGAAGCTTTCTTT.

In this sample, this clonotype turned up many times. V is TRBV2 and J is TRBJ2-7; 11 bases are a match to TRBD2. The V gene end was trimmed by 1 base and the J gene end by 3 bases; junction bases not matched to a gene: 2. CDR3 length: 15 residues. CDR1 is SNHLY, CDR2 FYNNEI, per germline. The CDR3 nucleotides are TGTGCCAGCAGTGAAGGGGGACTAGCGGTCTACGAGCAGTACGTC. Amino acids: CASSEGGLAVYEQYV.

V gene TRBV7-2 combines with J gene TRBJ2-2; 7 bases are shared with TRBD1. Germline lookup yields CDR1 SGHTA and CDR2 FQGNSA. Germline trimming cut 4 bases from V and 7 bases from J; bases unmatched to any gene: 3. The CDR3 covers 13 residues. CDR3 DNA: TGTGCCAGCAGCTGGACAGGAGGCGGGGAGCTGTTTTTT. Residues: CASSWTGGGELFF. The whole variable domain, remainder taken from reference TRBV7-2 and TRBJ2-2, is GAGVSQSPSNKVTEKGKDVELRCDPISGHTALYWYRQSLGQGLEFLIYFQGNSAPDKSGLPSDRFSAERTGGSVSTLTIQRTQQEDSAVYLCASSWTGGGELFFGEGSRLTVL.